The 27 T cell receptor beta chains in this list originate from one sample, sequenced in a study of OX40 agonist ivuxolimab in advanced cancers. TCRdb's copy holds only in-frame clones and misses some; the assay was immunoSEQ multiplex PCR. The sample shows 81,000 or so clones, 88% of them seen only once. The material sequenced was CD4+ or CD8+ T cells sorted from blood, taken in a trial of the OX40 agonist ivuxolimab. The source is an adult with an advanced solid tumor such as melanoma, head and neck, liver or kidney cancer.

This clone was detected only once. The J gene is TRBJ2-2, the V gene TRBV29-1; 7 bases map to TRBD1. This CDR3 is 12 amino acids long. The J segment lost 7 bases and the V segment lost 7 bases, leaving 6 bases of the junction unmatched. Germline lookup yields CDR1 SQVTM and CDR2 ANQGSEA. The CDR3 DNA sequence: TGCAGCGCCGACAGGGTCGGCGGGGAGCTGTTTTTT. It specifies CSADRVGGELFF.

The rearrangement links TRBV7-3 to TRBJ1-1; TRBD1 is a possible D gene (6 bases). V was shortened by 8 bases and J by 4 bases, with 20 bases between the two germline ends. The CDR3 runs to 15 residues. The V gene's germline CDR1 is SGHTA and CDR2 FQGTGA. The CDR3 DNA reads TGTGCCAGCGGCCGGGACACAAGCCCTTTCACTGAAGCTTTCTTT. Protein: CASGRDTSPFTEAFF.

The rearrangement links TRBV7-9 to TRBJ2-2, with 7 bases fitting TRBD2. The ends lost 6 bases at V and 3 bases at J; junction bases unmatched: 10. The germline gives CDR1 SEHNR, CDR2 FQNEAQ (reference sequence). The length of the CDR3 is 16 residues. The CDR3 DNA reads as TGTGCCAGCAGGGCTCGGCTGGCGGGGGACACCGGGGAGCTGTTTTTT. This encodes CASRARLAGDTGELFF.

This chain joins TRBV27 and TRBJ1-6; 10 nucleotides align to TRBD1. CDR1 and CDR2 from the germline V gene are MNHEY and SMNVEV (reference sequence). V shed 5 bases and J 9 bases; nucleotides not matched to a gene: 13. CDR3 size: 17 residues. The CDR3 here is CASSNPTGGAVRSPLHF. Written as DNA, the CDR3 is TGTGCCAGCAGTAACCCGACAGGGGGCGCCGTCCGTTCACCCCTCCACTTT.

The CDR3, as DNA: TGTGCCAGCAGCTCTACCGGGACAGGGCGGGAGCAAGAGACCCAGTACTTC. Translation gives CASSSTGTGREQETQYF. This rearrangement joins TRBV5-4 to TRBJ2-5, with 9 bases matching TRBD1. Germline-derived CDR1 and CDR2 are SGHNT and YYREEE (reference sequence). The V segment lost 3 bases and the J segment 2 bases; nucleotides outside the gene matches: 11. The CDR3 sequence is 17 residues long.

Here the CDR3 DNA reads TGTGCCAGCCAGGGGATAAACACCGGGGAGCTGTTTTTT. Protein: CASQGINTGELFF. J is TRBJ2-2 and V is TRBV6-1, with D possibly TRBD1 on 6 matching bases. Germline CDR1 is MNHNS and CDR2 is SASEGT. Trimming left V 8 bases short and J 2 bases short, with 9 bases between. This CDR3 is 13 amino acids long.

With respect to this clone: At one of its ends the junction is not consistent with the germline gene, which may arise from a read error. The rearrangement joins TRBV7-7 to TRBJ2-1, with 8 bases lining up with TRBD1. Germline V lookup: CDR1 SSHAT, CDR2 FNYEAQ (reference sequence). The CDR3 runs 15 residues. In nucleotides, the CDR3 is TGTGCTAGCAGCTTAGGGCAGGGGGCTTACAATGAGCAGTTCTTC. Translating gives CASSLGQGAYNEQFF.

The chain recombines TRBV7-3 with TRBJ2-1; 7 bases line up with TRBD1. Germline lookup yields CDR1 SGHTA and CDR2 FQGTGA. This CDR3 contains 16 residues. J was trimmed by 1 base and V by 1 base; bases with no gene match: 4. CDR3 residues: CASSLMQGVSYNEQFF. In DNA form, the CDR3 reads TGTGCCAGCAGCTTAATGCAGGGGGTGTCCTACAATGAGCAGTTCTTC.

This clone turned up a few times. The junction differs from germline at one of its ends, possibly a read error. The chain is built from TRBV7-7 and TRBJ2-5, with D perhaps matching TRBD2 (5 bases). Germline V gene lookup returns CDR1 SSHAT and CDR2 FNYEAQ (reference sequence). The CDR3 loop spans 12 amino acids. CDR3 nucleotide sequence: TGTGCTAGCAGCTACCCGGGGGAGACCCAGTACTTC. Its translation is CASSYPGETQYF. Based on the CDR3 plus reference TRBV7-7 and TRBJ2-5, the full variable domain is GAGVSQSPRYKVTKRGQDVTLRCDPISSHATLYWYQQALGQGPEFLTYFNYEAQPDKSGLPSDRFSAERPEGSISTLTIQRTEQRDSAMYRCASSYPGETQYFGPGTRLLVL.

J is TRBJ1-5 and V is TRBV15; 10 positions agree with TRBD1. Germline V gives CDR1 LNHNV, CDR2 YYDKDF (reference sequence). The CDR3 length is 20 residues. J lost 4 bases, V lost 4 bases, and 19 bases had no gene match. The CDR3 here is CATSKGTGVRNSETNQPQHF. Written as DNA, the CDR3 is TGTGCCACCAGCAAAGGGACAGGGGTTCGGAACTCTGAGACTAATCAGCCCCAGCATTTT.

The rearrangement joins TRBV11-3 to TRBJ1-3; no firm D call. The CDR3 length is 14 residues. Trimming stripped 1 base from V and 4 bases from J, with 8 bases between. Germline V gene sequence: CDR1 SGHNT, CDR2 YENEEA. The CDR3 loop reads CASSLGGSGNTIYF. The DNA of the CDR3 is TGTGCCAGCAGCTTAGGGGGTTCCGGAAACACCATATATTTT.

Of note for this clone: The conserved phenylalanine or tryptophan is not found at the CDR3 terminus, so this likely reflects a read error. The chain couples TRBV15 to TRBJ1-6, with D hard to call. The CDR3 spans 13 residues. Looked up from germline, CDR1 is LNHNV and CDR2 is YYDKDF (reference sequence). Trimming removed 5 bases at V and 10 bases at J, with 12 bases between. The CDR3 here is CATSSERRSPLHL. The CDR3 region has the DNA TGTGCCACCAGCTCAGAAAGAAGATCACCCCTCCACCTT.

This chain connects TRBV5-4 to TRBJ2-5, with 7 nucleotides matching TRBD2. From germline, CDR1 is SGHNT and CDR2 YYREEE (reference sequence). Trimming at V came to 0 bases and at J to 4 bases, leaving 12 bases not matched to a gene. The CDR3 has 17 residues. The CDR3 sequence is CASSLERGQGGRETQYF. The CDR3 nucleotides are TGTGCCAGCAGCTTGGAGCGGGGTCAGGGCGGGAGAGAGACCCAGTACTTC. The full variable domain, with the rest looked up from reference TRBV5-4 and TRBJ2-5, is ETGVTQSPTHLIKTRGQQVTLRCSSQSGHNTVSWYQQALGQGPQFIFQYYREEENGRGNFPPRFSGLQFPNYSSELNVNALELDDSALYLCASSLERGQGGRETQYFGPGTRLLVL.

V usage is TRBV11-2 and J usage is TRBJ2-7, with 8 bases aligning to TRBD1. The trim removed 5 bases at V and 0 bases at J, leaving 6 bases unmatched. This CDR3 region has 15 residues. Germline V gene sequence: CDR1 SGHAT, CDR2 FQNNGV. The CDR3 sequence: CASSPRTGGSYEQYF. In DNA form, the CDR3 reads TGTGCCAGCAGCCCCCGAACAGGGGGCTCCTACGAGCAGTACTTC.

This clone has a single count. The junction shows a germline mismatch at one end, possibly a read error. The rearrangement links TRBV29-1 to TRBJ2-1; D may match TRBD1 or TRBD2 (5 bases each). The CDR3 is 10 residues long. The germline V gene encodes CDR1 SQVTM and CDR2 ANQGSEA. The CDR3 region is CSVVVGERFF. The DNA for the CDR3 is TGCAGCGTTGTGGTGGGGGAGCGGTTCTTC.

CDR3 in amino acids: CASSATEYNEQFF. The CDR3 bases are TGTGCCAGCAGCGCGACTGAATACAATGAGCAGTTCTTC. V and J are TRBV7-3 and TRBJ2-1, with D uncertain. V gave up 5 bases and J gave up 4 bases, with 9 bases separating them. The CDR3 extends over 13 amino acids. Germline loops: CDR1 SGHTA, CDR2 FQGTGA.

The rearrangement uses TRBV5-1 and TRBJ2-5, with 9 positions matching TRBD1. The CDR3 totals 15 residues. From germline, CDR1 is SGHRS and CDR2 YFSETQ. The J segment lost 4 bases and the V segment lost 6 bases, leaving 10 bases of the junction unmatched. CDR3 DNA sequence: TGCGCCAGCACCCTCCTACAGGGGGCGGGAGAGACCCAGTACTTC. Translation gives CASTLLQGAGETQYF.

This clone was seen once. The chain combines TRBV9 with TRBJ2-7; 7 nucleotides match TRBD2. The CDR3 runs 18 residues. The V gene's germline CDR1 is SGDLS and CDR2 YYNGEE. Trimming cost V 0 bases and J 2 bases; bases outside gene matches: 14. Written as DNA, the CDR3 is TGTGCCAGCAGCGTAGCTACCGGGGAGGGAGGGGCTCCCTACGAGCAGTACTTC. It encodes CASSVATGEGGAPYEQYF.

This clone was counted a single time. This likely comes from a read error, as the CDR3 has no conserved phenylalanine or tryptophan at its end. It is unclear where the CDR3 begins or ends on the DNA, so no DNA is shown, and the CDR3 is as TCRdb lists it. The V gene is TRBV27, the J gene TRBJ2-3; the D call in the table, TRBD1, was not verified against the DNA. The CDR3 extends over 11 residues, inclusive of both ends. CDR1 MNHEY and CDR2 SMNVEV come from the germline V gene (reference sequence). The CDR3 loop is CASSFQDGDII.

The rearrangement joins TRBV7-3 to TRBJ2-1, with D possibly being TRBD2 (6 bases). The ends were cut back, 5 bases at V and 0 bases at J, with 14 bases in the middle. Germline lookup yields CDR1 SGHTA and CDR2 FQGTGA. The CDR3 is 16 residues long. Here the CDR3 reads CASSPSGGNSYNEQFF. The CDR3 DNA reads TGTGCCAGCAGCCCAAGTGGGGGGAACTCCTACAATGAGCAGTTCTTC. Drawing the rest from reference TRBV7-3 and TRBJ2-1, the complete variable domain is GAGVSQTPSNKVTEKGKYVELRCDPISGHTALYWYRQSLGQGPEFLIYFQGTGAADDSGLPNDRFFAVRPEGSVSTLKIQRTERGDSAVYLCASSPSGGNSYNEQFFGPGTRLTVL.

The gene calls are TRBV11-3 and TRBJ1-1; D may be TRBD1 (5 bases). V was cut by 2 bases and J by 5 bases, with 15 bases left in between. The CDR3 totals 15 residues. Germline V gene lookup returns CDR1 SGHNT and CDR2 YENEEA. Here the CDR3 reads CASSLTAGRGTEAFF. CDR3 DNA: TGTGCCAGCAGCTTAACGGCGGGTCGGGGGACTGAAGCTTTCTTT.

This chain connects TRBV12-5 to TRBJ1-3; 8 bases match TRBD1. Germline-derived CDR1 and CDR2 are LGHNT and FRNRAP. Losses at the gene ends were 7 bases for V and 1 base for J; bases not matched to a gene: 9. This CDR3 has 16 residues. CDR3 bases: TGTGCTAGTGAAAAGACAGGGGTGCCTTCTGGAAACACCATATATTTT. Its protein product is CASEKTGVPSGNTIYF.

The CDR3 bases are TGCGCCAGCAGCTTAGGACAGGTTGAAGCTTTCTTT. It codes for CASSLGQVEAFF. This chain connects TRBV5-1 to TRBJ1-1, with 7 bases aligning to TRBD1. Germline V gene lookup returns CDR1 SGHRS and CDR2 YFSETQ. The junction had 2 bases not matched to a gene; V was cut back by 2 bases and J by 7 bases. This CDR3 has 12 amino acids.

The sample holds a few counts of this clone. The V and J genes are TRBV27 and TRBJ1-5; D gene unclear. This CDR3 is built from 14 residues. V was trimmed by 4 bases and J by 4 bases, leaving 11 bases between them. Per germline, CDR1 MNHEY and CDR2 SMNVEV (reference sequence). DNA for the CDR3: TGTGCCAGCAGTTCGCGAGCTGGAAATCAGCCCCAGCATTTT. This translates into CASSSRAGNQPQHF.

V and J are TRBV28 and TRBJ1-1; D is perhaps TRBD1 (5 bases). Germline assignment: CDR1 MDHEN and CDR2 SYDVKM. This CDR3 spans 14 amino acids. Trimming removed 6 bases from V and 2 bases from J, with 13 bases in between. CDR3 bases: TGTGCCAGCAGCCGTGGAGACAGTAACACTGAAGCTTTCTTT. Protein: CASSRGDSNTEAFF.

The chain is built from TRBV7-9 and TRBJ2-7; TRBD1 matches at 11 bases. With 5 bases clipped from V and 4 bases from J, the junction kept 4 bases outside the gene matches. This CDR3 has 14 residues. Germline V gives CDR1 SEHNR, CDR2 FQNEAQ (reference sequence). CDR3 amino acids: CASSPGQGGYEQYF. In nucleotides, the CDR3 is TGTGCCAGCAGCCCGGGACAGGGGGGGTACGAGCAGTACTTC.

This rearrangement joins TRBV7-2 to TRBJ2-2; a weak D match, TRBD2 (5 bases). Trimming removed 5 bases at V and 3 bases at J, with 16 bases between. The CDR3 sequence is 16 residues long. Germline-derived CDR1 and CDR2 are SGHTA and FQGNSA. The CDR3 coding sequence is TGTGCCAGCAGCCCTAGGCCGGGGTATTACACCGGGGAGCTGTTTTTT. Amino acids: CASSPRPGYYTGELFF.